The clone carrying this TCR beta chain showed up just a few times. Its antigen is unidentified. The data are from a study of T cells in Graves' hyperthyroidism and ophthalmopathy. Turning to the study itself: Peripheral blood was drawn at first diagnosis, prior to all treatment.

Regions amplified from RNA transcripts were the TCR beta CDR3 regions. First-round RT-PCR targeting the TCR CDR3 was performed with the HTBI primer set. Via MiXCR, TCRdb re-called the multiplex PCR reads, giving one row per CDR3 protein. The table records around 520,000 distinct CDR3 sequences, 13% to 15% of them present only once. The CDR3 spans 14 residues. The germline V gene has CDR1 SQVTM and CDR2 ANQGSEA. The junction had 3 bases not matched to a gene; V was cut back by 4 bases and J by 0 bases. Study-level results: Blood held most thyroid clonotypes expanded above 0.001 frequency.

Sequenced input: blood. The TCR comes from a woman aged 18-29 years with Graves' hyperthyroidism. The chain carries TRBV29-1 and TRBJ2-4, with 7 bases fitting TRBD1. Here the CDR3 DNA reads TGCAGCGTTGGGGACAGATTAGCCAAAAACATTCAGTACTTC. It codes for CSVGDRLAKNIQYF.